The source of this TCR beta chain is a study of T-cell reconstitution after alpha-beta-depleted transplantation in children. Study-wide findings and caveats: Several hundred expanded graft clones reportedly were the source of alpha-beta T cells about two months after transplant. Some patients' high day-60 TCRbeta diversity was attributed to recipient cells surviving conditioning. Most T-cell counts and diversity one year after the transplant came from T cells that were newly produced.

CDR1 and CDR2 (germline): SQVTM, ANQGSEA. The V segment lost 3 bases and the J segment 2 bases; nucleotides outside the gene matches: 5. CDR3 length: 14 residues. As to this clonotype: Antigen unknown.

As it was prepared, the TCRbeta library received unique molecular identifiers. A single record per CDR3 protein comes from TCRdb applying MiXCR to the PCR reads. The sample yields under 70,000 distinct CDR3 sequences, about a tenth seen once. This TCR was recovered from a boy aged 5-17 years with acute myeloid leukemia, due to receive a stem cell transplant. The source material was PBMCs, sampled before TCRalphabeta/CD19-depleted stem cell transplant. The gene calls are TRBV29-1 and TRBJ2-7; 9 bases agree with TRBD2. The CDR3 DNA follows: TGCAGCGTTGAGTCGGCGGGAGGGCCCTACGAGCAGTACTTC. Protein: CSVESAGGPYEQYF.